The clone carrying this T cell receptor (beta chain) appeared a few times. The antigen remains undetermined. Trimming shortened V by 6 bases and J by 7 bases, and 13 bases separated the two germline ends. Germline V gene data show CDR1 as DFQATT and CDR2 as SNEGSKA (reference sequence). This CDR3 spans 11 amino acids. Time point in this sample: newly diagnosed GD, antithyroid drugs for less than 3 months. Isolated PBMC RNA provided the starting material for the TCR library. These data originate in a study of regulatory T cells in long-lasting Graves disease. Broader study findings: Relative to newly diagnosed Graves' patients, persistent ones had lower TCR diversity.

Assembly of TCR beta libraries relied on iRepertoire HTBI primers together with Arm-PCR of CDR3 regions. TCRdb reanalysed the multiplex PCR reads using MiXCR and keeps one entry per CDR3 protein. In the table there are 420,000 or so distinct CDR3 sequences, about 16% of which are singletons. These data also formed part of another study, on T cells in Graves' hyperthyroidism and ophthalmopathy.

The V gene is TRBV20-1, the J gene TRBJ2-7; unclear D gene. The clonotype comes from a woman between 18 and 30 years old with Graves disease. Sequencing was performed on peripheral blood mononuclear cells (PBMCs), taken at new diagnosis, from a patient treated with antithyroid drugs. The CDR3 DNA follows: TGCAGTGCACAGCTCAGTCTTGAGCAGTACTTC. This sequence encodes CSAQLSLEQYF.